The entry that follows covers one T cell receptor (beta chain) sequence. It has no known antigen specificity. No clone much larger than this one lies a single base away; base qualities are absent. The record originates from a study of graft-versus-host responses after intestinal transplantation (dated by TCRdb to the early 2020s). With respect to the entire study: The transplants that recipients received were multivisceral, liver-intestinal, or isolated intestinal. Every recipient was given anti-thymocyte globulin induction, then maintenance tacrolimus and steroids for about three years. Rather than going through the commercial service, samples from three later patients were sequenced in-house on an Illumina MiSeq and processed with MiXCR. The cohort enrolled some 24 intestinal transplant recipients, one of whom was a retransplant, and 3 patients without pretransplant specimens were excluded. Donor T cell macrochimerism was defined as a peak of at least 4% donor T cells among recipient peripheral blood mononuclear cells. After intestinal transplantation, graft-versus-host and host-versus-graft alloreactive T cell clones were followed in the graft, circulation and bone marrow using bulk TCR-beta CDR3 sequencing. To identify alloreactive clones, pre-transplant mixed lymphocyte reaction products were sequenced and then compared with unstimulated pre-transplant donor and recipient T cells. The research as a whole found: The relatively low number and heterogeneity of intestinal transplant patients limited the conclusions. GvH clones were detected in recipient bone marrow, and some of these GvH clones were observed earlier in ileal mucosa or blood, consistent with an intestinal mucosal origin. High GvH to HvG T cell clonal ratios were observed in the allografts of patients with donor T cell macrochimerism. Peak levels of circulating GvH clones were associated with declines in HvG clones early after transplant.

The library was obtained by the immunoSEQ multiplex PCR assay. For most patients, genomic DNA was isolated using the Qiagen DNeasy Blood and Tissue Kit and was shipped frozen to Adaptive Biotechnologies for TCR sequencing. For most patients, high-throughput TCR-beta CDR3 sequencing of genomic DNA was performed by Adaptive Biotechnologies. Per the original workflow: Adaptive's ImmunoSEQ software was the source of the TCR sequencing data for 15 to 20 patients, while a few other patients were processed with MiXCR and VDJtools. CD4 versus CD8 sorting errors were corrected by removing sequences found in both subsets at a frequency ratio below 5:1. Because the origin of CDR3 nucleotide sequences shared between donor and recipient could not be assigned, those sequences were removed. At least 2-fold expansion over unstimulated cells and a minimum CFSE-low frequency of 0.002% (template counts) or 0.001% (read counts) were required for clones to be classified as alloreactive. Mappable clones were those detected in sequenced pre-transplant spleen, lymph node, or MLR CFSE-low populations of the donor or recipient. The cumulative frequency of alloreactive clones was calculated as a percentage of all sequences, weighted by copy number. This is the immuneACCESS table as TCRdb keeps it, with only in-frame sequences that have V and J called. A part of the clones is gone; compared with another copy, unresolved V genes explain less than half, and the rest is unexplained. V, J and clone size are taken as reported in that table, and D and trimming were inferred from the DNA itself. Present in this sample are over 65,000 clones, about 91% of which were seen just once. The top ten clones comprise 7.6% of the sample.

The time point label on this specimen signifies: cells obtained before transplantation from donor or recipient. CD3+CD4+ and CD3+CD8+ populations were FACS-sorted from unstimulated pre-transplant donor and recipient cells taken from spleen or lymph nodes. Trimming takes 4 bases off V and 1 base off J; junction bases not matched to a gene: 7. From the cysteine through the phenylalanine, the CDR3 covers 16 amino acids. Only CDR3 DNA is held: 48 bases, read in frame from base 1. CDR1 and CDR2, looked up from the germline V gene, are SGHVS and FQNEAQ. This TCR derives from a human donor who was the organ donor for an intestinal transplant. In this chain, TRBV7-8 is recombined with TRBJ2-7, and 10 bases in between align with TRBD2. The input for sequencing was unstimulated CD8+ T cells sorted from spleen or lymph node cells, taken before transplant. The CDR3 is CASSSQPGLASYEQYF. The DNA sequence is as follows: TGTGCCAGCAGCTCGCAACCGGGACTAGCGTCCTACGAGCAGTACTTC.